The subject of this entry is one T cell receptor beta chain. This specimen comes from a study of radiation and T cells in renal cell carcinoma. Time point defined: baseline pretreatment blood. Treatment reported: 15 Gy SBRT to primary tumor, nephrectomy 4 weeks later. Assay: immunoSEQ multiplex PCR; the TCRdb copy retains only in-frame clones and omits some. The sample has tens of thousands of clones, more than 60% seen once. Germline CDR1 and CDR2: MNHNS and SASEGT. This CDR3 region has 16 residues. V lost 1 base to trimming and J lost 5 bases, with 17 bases between them. This chain connects TRBV6-1 to TRBJ1-2; unclear D gene. The sample was blood, taken from a patient whose treatment included radiotherapy and nephrectomy. The sequence was collected from a man aged 60 to 75 with renal cell carcinoma. The CDR3 DNA reads TGTGCCAGCAGTGAAGGGCAACGACCGCTACCGTATGGCTACACCTTC. This codes for CASSEGQRPLPYGYTF.